The clone carrying this TCR beta chain has at least ten counts. Antigen unknown. The source of the sample is a study of blood T cells in healthy people across ages. Study as a whole: Template switching captured about one barcoded beta molecule per two T cells.

The germline gives CDR1 WSHSY, CDR2 SAAADI. The length of the CDR3 is 14 residues. With 3 bases clipped from V and 5 bases from J, the junction kept 4 bases outside the gene matches. Broader study findings: Age advanced and TCR beta diversity per million T cells fell, roughly linearly.

It was with a sample-barcoded 5' primer and a J-beta primer mix that a second PCR of about 6 to 12 cycles was run. Each cDNA molecule, via a template-switch adaptor with 12 random nucleotides, was tagged. TCRdb analysed the 5' RACE reads with MiXCR anew, one entry per CDR3 protein. The sample has about 590,000 distinct CDR3 sequences, less than 35% seen once. This chain connects TRBV10-2 to TRBJ2-5, with 9 bases aligning to TRBD2. The origin of this receptor is a woman older than 75 in good health. Specimen: blood. The CDR3 spells CASSDPSGAETQYF. The CDR3 nucleotides read TGCGCCAGCAGTGATCCTAGCGGGGCGGAGACCCAGTACTTC.